The entry below gives a single T cell receptor beta chain sequence along with its context. The record originates from a study of blood T cell repertoires in COVID-19. The overall study: In each case, the material was cDNA or gDNA derived from T cells, B-cell-depleted T cells, or PBMCs.

The table came from immunoSEQ multiplex PCR; TCRdb's copy has only in-frame clones and leaves some out. Here the sample spans fewer than 40,000 clones, roughly 80% being singletons. V shed 4 bases, J shed 5 bases, and the junction held 4 bases outside the gene matches. The germline gives CDR1 SGHRS, CDR2 YFSETQ. CDR3 length equals 14 residues. Material: peripheral blood. V is TRBV5-1 and J is TRBJ2-7; 12 bases fit TRBD1. The sequence was obtained from a man between 65 and 80 years old with COVID-19, enrolled during active disease. CDR3 protein: CASSRDRGPNEQYF. DNA for the CDR3: TGCGCCAGCAGCCGGGACAGGGGGCCCAACGAGCAGTACTTC.